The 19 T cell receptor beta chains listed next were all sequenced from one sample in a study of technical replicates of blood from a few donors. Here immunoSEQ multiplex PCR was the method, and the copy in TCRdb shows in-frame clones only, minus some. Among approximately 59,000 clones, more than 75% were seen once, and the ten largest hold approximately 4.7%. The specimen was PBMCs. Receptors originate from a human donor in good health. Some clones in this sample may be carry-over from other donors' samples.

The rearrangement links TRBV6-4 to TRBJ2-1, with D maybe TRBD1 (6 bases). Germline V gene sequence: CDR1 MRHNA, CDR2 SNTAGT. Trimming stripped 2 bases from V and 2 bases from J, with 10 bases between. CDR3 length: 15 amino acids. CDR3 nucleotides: TGTGCCAGCAGTGACGAATACAGGGCCTACAATGAGCAGTTCTTC. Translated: CASSDEYRAYNEQFF.

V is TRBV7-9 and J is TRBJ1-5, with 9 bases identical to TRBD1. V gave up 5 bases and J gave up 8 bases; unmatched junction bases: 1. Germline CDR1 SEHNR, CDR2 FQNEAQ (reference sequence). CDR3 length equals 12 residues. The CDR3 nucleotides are TGTGCCAGCAGCCGGACAGGGGAGCCCCAGCATTTT. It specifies CASSRTGEPQHF.

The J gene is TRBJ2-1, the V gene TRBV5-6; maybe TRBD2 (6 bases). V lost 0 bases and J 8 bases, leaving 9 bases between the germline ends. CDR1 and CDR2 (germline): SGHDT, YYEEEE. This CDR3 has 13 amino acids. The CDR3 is CASSLALADEQFF. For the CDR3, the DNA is TGTGCCAGCAGCTTGGCACTAGCAGATGAGCAGTTCTTC.

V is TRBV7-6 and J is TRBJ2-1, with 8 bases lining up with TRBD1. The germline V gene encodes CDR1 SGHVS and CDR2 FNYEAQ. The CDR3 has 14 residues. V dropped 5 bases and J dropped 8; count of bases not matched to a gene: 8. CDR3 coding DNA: TGTGCCAGCAGCCCTGACAGGGGCCAACATGAGCAGTTCTTC. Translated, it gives CASSPDRGQHEQFF. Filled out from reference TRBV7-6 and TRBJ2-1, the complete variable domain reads GAGVSQSPRYKVTKRGQDVALRCDPISGHVSLYWYRQALGQGPEFLTYFNYEAQQDKSGLPNDRFSAERPEGSISTLTIQRTEQRDSAMYRCASSPDRGQHEQFFGPGTRLTVL.

CDR3: CASSAGFSPLHF. The CDR3, as DNA: TGTGCCAGCAGCGCAGGGTTTTCACCCCTCCACTTT. The J gene is TRBJ1-6, the V gene TRBV7-6; weak D call: TRBD1 (5 bases). CDR1 is SGHVS and CDR2 is FNYEAQ in the germline V gene. The V and J ends lost 5 bases and 9 bases respectively, with 8 bases between them. CDR3 length: 12 residues.

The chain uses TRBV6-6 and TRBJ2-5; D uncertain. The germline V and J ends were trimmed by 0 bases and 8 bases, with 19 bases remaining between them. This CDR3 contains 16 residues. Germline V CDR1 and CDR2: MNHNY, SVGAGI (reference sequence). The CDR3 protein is CASSYSIAWPHKTQYF. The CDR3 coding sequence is TGTGCCAGCAGTTACTCGATCGCCTGGCCCCATAAAACCCAGTACTTC.

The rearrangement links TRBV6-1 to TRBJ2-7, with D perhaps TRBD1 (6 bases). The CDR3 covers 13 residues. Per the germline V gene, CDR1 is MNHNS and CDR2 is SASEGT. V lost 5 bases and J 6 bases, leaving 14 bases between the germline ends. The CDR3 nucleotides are TGTGCCAGCAGTACCTGGACAGAACGCGAGCAGTACTTC. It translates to CASSTWTEREQYF.

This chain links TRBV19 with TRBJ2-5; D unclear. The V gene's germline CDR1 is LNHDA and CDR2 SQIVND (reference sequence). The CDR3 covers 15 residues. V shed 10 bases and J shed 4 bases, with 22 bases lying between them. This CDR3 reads CATTLSSYEGETQYF. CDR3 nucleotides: TGTGCCACAACCCTTAGCAGCTACGAAGGAGAGACCCAGTACTTC. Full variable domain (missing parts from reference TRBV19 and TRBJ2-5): DGGITQSPKYLFRKEGQNVTLSCEQNLNHDAMYWYRQDPGQGLRLIYYSQIVNDFQKGDIAEGYSVSREKKESFPLTVTSAQKNPTAFYLCATTLSSYEGETQYFGPGTRLLVL.

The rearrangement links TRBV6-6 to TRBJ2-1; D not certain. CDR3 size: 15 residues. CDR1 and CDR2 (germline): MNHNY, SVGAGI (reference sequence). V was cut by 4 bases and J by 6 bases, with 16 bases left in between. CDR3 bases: TGTGCCAGCAGTTCAGGCAGCTTTAAGAGCAATGAGCAGTTCTTC. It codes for CASSSGSFKSNEQFF.

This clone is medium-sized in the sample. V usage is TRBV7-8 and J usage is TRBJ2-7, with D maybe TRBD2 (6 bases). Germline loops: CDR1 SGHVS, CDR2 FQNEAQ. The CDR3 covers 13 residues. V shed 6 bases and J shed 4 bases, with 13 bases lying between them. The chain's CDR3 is CASRTAGLYEQYF. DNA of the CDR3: TGTGCCAGCAGAACAGCGGGTTTATACGAGCAGTACTTC.

The CDR3 DNA is TGTGCCAGCAATCCAGAAAACACTGAAGCTTTCTTT. Its translation is CASNPENTEAFF. The chain carries TRBV6-6 and TRBJ1-1, with D unresolved. Trimming took off 7 bases at V and 2 bases at J, with 8 bases between the two ends. Germline loops: CDR1 MNHNY, CDR2 SVGAGI (reference sequence). The CDR3 totals 12 residues.

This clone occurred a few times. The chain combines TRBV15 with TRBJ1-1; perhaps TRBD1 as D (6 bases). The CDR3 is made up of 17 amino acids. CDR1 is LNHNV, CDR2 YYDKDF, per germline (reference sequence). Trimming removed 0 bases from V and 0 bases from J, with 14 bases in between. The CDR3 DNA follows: TGTGCCACCAGCAGAGATGGCAGGGGCAGGGTGAACACTGAAGCTTTCTTT. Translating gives CATSRDGRGRVNTEAFF.

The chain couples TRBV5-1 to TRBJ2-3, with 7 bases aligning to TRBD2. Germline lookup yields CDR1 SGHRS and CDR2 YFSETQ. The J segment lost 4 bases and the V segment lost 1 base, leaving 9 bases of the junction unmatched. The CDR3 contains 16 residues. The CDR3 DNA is TGCGCCAGCAGCTTGATTGCGGGGGTTGCGGCAGATACGCAGTATTTT. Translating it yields CASSLIAGVAADTQYF.

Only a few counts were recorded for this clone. The CDR3 protein is CAISDYADGANVLTF. Here the CDR3 DNA reads TGTGCCATCAGTGATTACGCGGATGGGGCCAACGTCCTGACTTTC. V and J are TRBV10-3 and TRBJ2-6; no firm D call. The V end was cut by 3 bases, the J end by 3 bases, with 9 bases between. Germline assignment: CDR1 ENHRY and CDR2 SYGVKD. The CDR3 sequence is 15 residues long.

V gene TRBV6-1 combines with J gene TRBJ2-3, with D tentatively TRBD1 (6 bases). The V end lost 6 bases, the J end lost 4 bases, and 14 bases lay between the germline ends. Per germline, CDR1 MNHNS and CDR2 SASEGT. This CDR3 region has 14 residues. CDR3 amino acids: CASSWTGTSDTQYF. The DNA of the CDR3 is TGTGCCAGCAGCTGGACTGGGACATCAGATACGCAGTATTTT.

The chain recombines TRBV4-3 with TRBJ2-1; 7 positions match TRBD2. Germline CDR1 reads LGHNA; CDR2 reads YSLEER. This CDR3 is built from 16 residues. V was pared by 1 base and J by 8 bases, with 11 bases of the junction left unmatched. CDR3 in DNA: TGCGCCAGCAGCCAAGGGCGGGAGAGGGGAGGTGATGAGCAGTTCTTC. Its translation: CASSQGRERGGDEQFF.

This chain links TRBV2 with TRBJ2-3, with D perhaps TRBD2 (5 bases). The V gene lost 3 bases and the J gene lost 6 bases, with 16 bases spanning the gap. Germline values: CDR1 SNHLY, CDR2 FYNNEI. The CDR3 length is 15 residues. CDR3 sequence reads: CASSDLQTASDTQYF. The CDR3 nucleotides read TGTGCCAGCAGTGACCTACAGACTGCTAGCGATACGCAGTATTTT. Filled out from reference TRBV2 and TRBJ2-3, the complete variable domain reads EPEVTQTPSHQVTQMGQEVILRCVPISNHLYFYWYRQILGQKVEFLVSFYNNEISEKSEIFDDQFSVERPDGSNFTLKIRSTKLEDSAMYFCASSDLQTASDTQYFGPGTRLTVL.

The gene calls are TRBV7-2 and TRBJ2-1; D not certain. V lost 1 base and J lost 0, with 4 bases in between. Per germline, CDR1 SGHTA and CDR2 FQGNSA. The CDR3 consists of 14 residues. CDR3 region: CASSLESSYNEQFF. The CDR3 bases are TGTGCCAGCAGCTTAGAGAGCTCCTACAATGAGCAGTTCTTC.

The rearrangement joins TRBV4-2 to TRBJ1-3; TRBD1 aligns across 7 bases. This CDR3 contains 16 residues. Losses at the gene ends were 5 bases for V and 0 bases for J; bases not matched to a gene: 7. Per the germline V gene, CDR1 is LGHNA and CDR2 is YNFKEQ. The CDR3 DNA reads TGTGCCAGCAGCACCGGGACAGAGCACTCTGGAAACACCATATATTTT. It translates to CASSTGTEHSGNTIYF.